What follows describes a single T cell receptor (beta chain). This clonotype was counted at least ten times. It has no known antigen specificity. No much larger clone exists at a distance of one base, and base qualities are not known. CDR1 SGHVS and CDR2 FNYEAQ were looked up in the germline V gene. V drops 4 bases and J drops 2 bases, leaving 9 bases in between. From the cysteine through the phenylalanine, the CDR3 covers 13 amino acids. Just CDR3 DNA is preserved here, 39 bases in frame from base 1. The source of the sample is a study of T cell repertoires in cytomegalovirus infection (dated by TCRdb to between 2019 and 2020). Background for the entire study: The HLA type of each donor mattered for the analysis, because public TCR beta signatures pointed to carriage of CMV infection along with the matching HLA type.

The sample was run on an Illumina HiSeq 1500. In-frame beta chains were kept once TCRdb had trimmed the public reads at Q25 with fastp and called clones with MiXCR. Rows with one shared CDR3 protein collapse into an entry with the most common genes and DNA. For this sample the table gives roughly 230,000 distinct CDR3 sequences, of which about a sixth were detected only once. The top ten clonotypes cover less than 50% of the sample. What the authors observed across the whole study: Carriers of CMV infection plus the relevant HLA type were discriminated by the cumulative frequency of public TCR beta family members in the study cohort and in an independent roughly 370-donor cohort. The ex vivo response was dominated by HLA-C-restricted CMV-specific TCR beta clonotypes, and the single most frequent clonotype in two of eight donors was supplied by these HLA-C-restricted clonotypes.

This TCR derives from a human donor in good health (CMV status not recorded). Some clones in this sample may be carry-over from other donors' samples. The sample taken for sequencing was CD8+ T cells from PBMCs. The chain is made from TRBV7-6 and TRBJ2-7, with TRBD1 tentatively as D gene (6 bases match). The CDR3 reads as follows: CASSSTGPYEQYF. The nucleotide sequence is TGTGCCAGCAGCTCAACAGGGCCCTACGAGCAGTACTTC.